This is a list of T cell receptor beta chains from one sample in a study of blood T cell repertoires in COVID-19. Some clones are missing from TCRdb's copy, which holds only in-frame ones; the method was immunoSEQ multiplex PCR. The profile shows some 300,000 clones, around 90% of them singletons. The specimen sequenced was PBMCs or T cells enriched from blood (not recorded which). These receptors came from a woman in her thirties who had recovered from COVID-19. Each CDR3 is given with its conserved first and last residue. A D gene is named only where the DNA matches it firmly. Clone size is stated in some rows and not others, as once, few, many or a class when expanded.

abundance | d_gene | j_gene | v_gene | CDR3aa | CDR3nt
NA | TRBD2 | TRBJ2-1 | TRBV9 | CASSVDVAGASPYNEQFF | TGTGCCAGCAGCGTAGATGTAGCGGGAGCTTCCCCCTACAATGAGCAGTTCTTC
NA | NA | TRBJ1-2 | TRBV7-9 | CASSRFLEGGGYTF | TGTGCCAGCAGCCGCTTTTTGGAGGGCGGTGGCTACACCTTC
NA | TRBD2 | TRBJ2-7 | TRBV29-1 | CSVQRTSSYEQYF | TGCAGCGTTCAGCGGACTAGTAGCTACGAGCAGTACTTC
NA | TRBD1 | TRBJ1-1 | TRBV5-6 | CASSVPGQGSNEAFF | TGTGCCAGCAGCGTCCCGGGACAGGGGAGTAATGAAGCTTTCTTT
NA | NA | TRBJ2-7 | TRBV28 | CASRPPGLSSYEQYF | TGTGCCAGCAGACCACCAGGGTTGTCATCCTACGAGCAGTACTTC
once | TRBD1 | TRBJ2-1 | TRBV19 | CASSIGIPGRGRVNEQFF | TGTGCCAGTAGTATAGGAATACCGGGCAGGGGGCGCGTCAATGAGCAGTTCTTC
NA | TRBD1 | TRBJ1-2 | TRBV28 | CASRRQGEYGYTF | TGTGCCAGCAGAAGACAGGGGGAGTATGGCTACACCTTC
NA | NA | TRBJ2-5 | TRBV6-5 | CASRGIQETQYF | TGTGCCAGTAGGGGGATTCAAGAGACCCAGTACTTC
NA | TRBD2 | TRBJ2-1 | TRBV10-3 | CAISESVSGSVSEQFF | TGTGCCATCAGTGAGTCGGTTAGCGGGAGTGTCAGTGAGCAGTTCTTC
NA | TRBD1 | TRBJ2-7 | TRBV24-1 | CATSDPGTGSYEQYF | TGTGCCACCAGTGATCCCGGGACAGGGAGCTACGAGCAGTACTTC